The clone carrying this TCR beta chain was detected only a few times. Its antigen is still unknown. These data originate in a study of early T cells in non-severe SARS-CoV-2 infection. Findings and caveats of the study: The VDJdb matching leaned toward anti-spike CD8 responses and overlooked private and CD4 specificities.

Trimming took 3 bases from V and 11 from J, leaving 12 bases between them. Germline-derived CDR1 and CDR2 are GTSNPN and SVGIG (reference sequence). This CDR3 has 11 residues. TCRdb fed the 5' RACE reads into MiXCR, producing one record per CDR3 protein. The table records about 100,000 distinct CDR3 sequences, roughly an eighth of them present only once. This receptor was obtained from an adult who was a healthcare worker with PCR-confirmed SARS-CoV-2 infection or an uninfected control (not recorded which). V usage is TRBV30 and J usage is TRBJ2-3; D ambiguous. The sample comprised whole blood. CDR3 sequence reads: CAWSRALRQYF. The CDR3 nucleotides are TGTGCCTGGAGCCGGGCCCTCCGGCAGTATTTT. Drawing the rest from reference TRBV30 and TRBJ2-3, the complete variable domain is SQTIHQWPATLVQPVGSPLSLECTVEGTSNPNLYWYRQAAGRGLQLLFYSVGIGQISSEVPQNLSASRPQDRQFILSSKKLLLSDSGFYLCAWSRALRQYFGPGTRLTVL.